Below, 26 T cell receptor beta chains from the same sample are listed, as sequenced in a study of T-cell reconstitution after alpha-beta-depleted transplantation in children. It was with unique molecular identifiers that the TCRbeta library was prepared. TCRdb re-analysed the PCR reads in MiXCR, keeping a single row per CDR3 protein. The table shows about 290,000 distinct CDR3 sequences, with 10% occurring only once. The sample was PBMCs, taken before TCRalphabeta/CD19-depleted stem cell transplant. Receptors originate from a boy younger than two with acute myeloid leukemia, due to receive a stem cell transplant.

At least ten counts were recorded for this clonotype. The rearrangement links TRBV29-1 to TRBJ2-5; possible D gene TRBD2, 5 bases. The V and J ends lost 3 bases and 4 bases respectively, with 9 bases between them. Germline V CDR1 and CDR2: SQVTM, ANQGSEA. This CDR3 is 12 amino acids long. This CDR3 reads CSVDSSRETQYF. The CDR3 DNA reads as TGCAGCGTTGATTCTAGCAGAGAGACCCAGTACTTC. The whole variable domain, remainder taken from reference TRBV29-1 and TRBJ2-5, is SAVISQKPSRDICQRGTSLTIQCQVDSQVTMMFWYRQQPGQSLTLIATANQGSEATYESGFVIDKFPISRPNLTFSTLTVSNMSPEDSSIYLCSVDSSRETQYFGPGTRLLVL.

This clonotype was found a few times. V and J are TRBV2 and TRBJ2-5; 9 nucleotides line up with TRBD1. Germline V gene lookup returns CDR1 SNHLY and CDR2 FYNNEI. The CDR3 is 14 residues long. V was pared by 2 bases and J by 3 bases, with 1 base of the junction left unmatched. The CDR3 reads CASSERTGEETQYF. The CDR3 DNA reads TGTGCCAGCAGTGAACGGACAGGGGAAGAGACCCAGTACTTC.

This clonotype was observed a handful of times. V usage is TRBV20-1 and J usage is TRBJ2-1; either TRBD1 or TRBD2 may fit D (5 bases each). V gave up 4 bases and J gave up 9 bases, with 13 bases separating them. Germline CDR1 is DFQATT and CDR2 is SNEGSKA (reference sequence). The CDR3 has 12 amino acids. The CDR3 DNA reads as TGCAGTGCTAACGGGGCCACCACTGAGCAGTTCTTC. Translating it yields CSANGATTEQFF.

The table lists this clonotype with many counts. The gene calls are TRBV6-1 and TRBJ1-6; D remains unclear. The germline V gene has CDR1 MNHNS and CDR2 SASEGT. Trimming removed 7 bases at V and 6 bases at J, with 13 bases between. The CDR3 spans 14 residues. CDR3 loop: CASTPFKGNSPLHF. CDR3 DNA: TGTGCCAGCACCCCCTTTAAGGGTAATTCACCCCTCCACTTT.

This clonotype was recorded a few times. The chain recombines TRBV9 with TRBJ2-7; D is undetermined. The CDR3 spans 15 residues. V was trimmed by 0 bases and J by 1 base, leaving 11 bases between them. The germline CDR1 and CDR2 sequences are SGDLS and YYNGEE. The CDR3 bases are TGTGCCAGCAGCGTAGGTTCCACCGTTTCCTACGAGCAGTACTTC. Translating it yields CASSVGSTVSYEQYF. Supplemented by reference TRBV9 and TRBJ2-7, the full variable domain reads DSGVTQTPKHLITATGQRVTLRCSPRSGDLSVYWYQQSLDQGLQFLIQYYNGEERAKGNILERFSAQQFPDLHSELNLSSLELGDSALYFCASSVGSTVSYEQYFGPGTRLTVT.

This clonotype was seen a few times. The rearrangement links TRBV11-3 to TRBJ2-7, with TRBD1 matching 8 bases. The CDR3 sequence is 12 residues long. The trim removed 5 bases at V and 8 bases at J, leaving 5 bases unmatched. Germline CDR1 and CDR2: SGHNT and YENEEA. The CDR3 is CASSRQGWKQYF. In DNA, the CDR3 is TGTGCCAGCAGCCGACAGGGGTGGAAGCAGTACTTC.

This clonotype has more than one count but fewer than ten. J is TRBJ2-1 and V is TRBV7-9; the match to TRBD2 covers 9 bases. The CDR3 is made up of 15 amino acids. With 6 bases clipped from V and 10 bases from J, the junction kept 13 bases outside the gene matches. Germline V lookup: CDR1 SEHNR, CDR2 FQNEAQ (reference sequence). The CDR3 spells CASRTAGGGAKEQFF. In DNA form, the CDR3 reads TGTGCCAGCAGGACCGCGGGCGGGGGGGCCAAGGAGCAGTTCTTC.

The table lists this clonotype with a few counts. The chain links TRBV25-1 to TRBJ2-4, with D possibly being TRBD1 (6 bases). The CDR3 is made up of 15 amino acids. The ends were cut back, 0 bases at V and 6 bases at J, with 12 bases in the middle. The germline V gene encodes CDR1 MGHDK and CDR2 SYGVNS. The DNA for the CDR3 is TGTGCCAGCAGTGAATATTCCTACAGGGTAAACATTCAGTACTTC. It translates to CASSEYSYRVNIQYF.

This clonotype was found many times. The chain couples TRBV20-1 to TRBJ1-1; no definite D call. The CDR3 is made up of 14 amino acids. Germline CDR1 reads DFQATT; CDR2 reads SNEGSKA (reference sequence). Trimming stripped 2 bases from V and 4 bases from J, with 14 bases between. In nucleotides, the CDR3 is TGCAGTGCTAGATTCCCCTTCGTGGGCACTGAAGCTTTCTTT. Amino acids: CSARFPFVGTEAFF.

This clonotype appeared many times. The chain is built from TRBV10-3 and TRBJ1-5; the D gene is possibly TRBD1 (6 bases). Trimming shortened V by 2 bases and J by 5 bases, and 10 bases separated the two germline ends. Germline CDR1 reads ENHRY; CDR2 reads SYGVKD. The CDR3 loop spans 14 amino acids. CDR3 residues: CAISERAGDQPQHF. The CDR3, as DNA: TGTGCCATCAGTGAGAGGGCAGGGGATCAGCCCCAGCATTTT.

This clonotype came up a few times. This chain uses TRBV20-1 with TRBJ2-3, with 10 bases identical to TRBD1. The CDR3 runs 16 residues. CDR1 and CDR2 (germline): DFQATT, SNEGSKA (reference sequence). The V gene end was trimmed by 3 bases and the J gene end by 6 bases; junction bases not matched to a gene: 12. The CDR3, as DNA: TGCAGTGCTAGGGACAGGGGGGCTCTCAGGGAGGATACGCAGTATTTT. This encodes CSARDRGALREDTQYF.

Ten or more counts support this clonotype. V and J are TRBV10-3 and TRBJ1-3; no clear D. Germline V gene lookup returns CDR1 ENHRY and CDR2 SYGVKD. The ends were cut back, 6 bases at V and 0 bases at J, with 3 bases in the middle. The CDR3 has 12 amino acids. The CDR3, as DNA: TGTGCCATCAGGAGCTCTGGAAACACCATATATTTT. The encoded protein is CAIRSSGNTIYF.

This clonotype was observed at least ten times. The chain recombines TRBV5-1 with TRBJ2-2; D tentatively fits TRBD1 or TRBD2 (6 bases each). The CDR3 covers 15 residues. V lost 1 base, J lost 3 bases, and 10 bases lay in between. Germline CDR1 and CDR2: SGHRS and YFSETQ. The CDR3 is CASSLSGEDTGELFF. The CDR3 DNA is TGCGCCAGCAGCTTGTCAGGGGAGGACACCGGGGAGCTGTTTTTT.

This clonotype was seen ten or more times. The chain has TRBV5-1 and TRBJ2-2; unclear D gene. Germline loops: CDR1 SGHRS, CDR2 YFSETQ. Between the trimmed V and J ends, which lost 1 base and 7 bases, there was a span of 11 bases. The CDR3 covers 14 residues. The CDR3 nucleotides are TGCGCCAGCAGCTTGCCGGGCTCTCGCGGGGAGCTGTTTTTT. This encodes CASSLPGSRGELFF.

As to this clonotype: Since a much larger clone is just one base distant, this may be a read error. CDR3 sequence: CASSSSRGTGELFF. DNA for the CDR3: TGTGCCAGCAGTAGCAGCAGGGGCACCGGGGAGCTGTTTTTT. The rearrangement links TRBV2 to TRBJ2-2; D possibly corresponds to TRBD1 (6 bases). Trimming took 5 bases from V and 4 from J, leaving 11 bases between them. This CDR3 contains 14 residues. Germline assignment: CDR1 SNHLY and CDR2 FYNNEI.

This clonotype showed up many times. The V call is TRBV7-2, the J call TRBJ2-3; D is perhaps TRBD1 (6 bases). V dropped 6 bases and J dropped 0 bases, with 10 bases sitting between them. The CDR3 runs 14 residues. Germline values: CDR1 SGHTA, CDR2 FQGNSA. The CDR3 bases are TGTGCCAGCAGAGGGGACATTAGCACAGATACGCAGTATTTT. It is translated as CASRGDISTDTQYF.

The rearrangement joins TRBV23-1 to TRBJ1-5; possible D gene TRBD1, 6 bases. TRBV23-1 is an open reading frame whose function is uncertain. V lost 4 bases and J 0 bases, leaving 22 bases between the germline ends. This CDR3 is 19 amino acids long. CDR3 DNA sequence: TGCGCCAGCAGTCTAAGATTCCTCGGGACACCTAATAGCAATCAGCCCCAGCATTTT. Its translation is CASSLRFLGTPNSNQPQHF.

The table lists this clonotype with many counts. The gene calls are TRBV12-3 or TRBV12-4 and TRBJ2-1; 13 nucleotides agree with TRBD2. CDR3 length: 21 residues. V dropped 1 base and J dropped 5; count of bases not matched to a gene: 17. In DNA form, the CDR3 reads TGTGCCAGCAGTTTAGGGGTGATTACTAGCGGGGGGGCTATTGGGGACAATGAGCAGTTCTTC. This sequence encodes CASSLGVITSGGAIGDNEQFF.

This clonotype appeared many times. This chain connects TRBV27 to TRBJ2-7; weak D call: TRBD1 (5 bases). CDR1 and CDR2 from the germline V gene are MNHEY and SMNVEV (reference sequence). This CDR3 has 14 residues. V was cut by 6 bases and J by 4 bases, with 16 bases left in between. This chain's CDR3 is CASRRAGARYEQYF. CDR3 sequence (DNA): TGTGCCAGCAGACGCGCTGGGGCTCGGTACGAGCAGTACTTC.

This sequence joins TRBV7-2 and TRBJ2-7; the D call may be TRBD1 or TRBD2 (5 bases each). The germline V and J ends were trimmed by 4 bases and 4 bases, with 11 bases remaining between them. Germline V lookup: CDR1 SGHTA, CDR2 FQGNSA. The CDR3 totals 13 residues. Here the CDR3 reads CASSSTWGYEQYF. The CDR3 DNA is TGTGCCAGCAGCTCGACTTGGGGGTACGAGCAGTACTTC.

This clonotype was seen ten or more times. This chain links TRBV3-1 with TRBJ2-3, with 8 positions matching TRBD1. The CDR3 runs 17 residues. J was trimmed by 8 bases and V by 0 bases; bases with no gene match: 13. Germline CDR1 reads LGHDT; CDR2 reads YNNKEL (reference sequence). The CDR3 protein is CASSQDWRQGTRLTQYF. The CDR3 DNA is TGTGCCAGCAGCCAAGATTGGAGACAGGGGACTCGACTTACGCAGTATTTT.

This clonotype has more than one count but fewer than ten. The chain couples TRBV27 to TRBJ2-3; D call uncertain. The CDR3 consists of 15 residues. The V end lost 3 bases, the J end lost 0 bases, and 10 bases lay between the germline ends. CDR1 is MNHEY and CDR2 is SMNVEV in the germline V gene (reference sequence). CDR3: CASSLWQASTDTQYF. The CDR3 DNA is TGTGCCAGCAGTTTGTGGCAGGCCAGCACAGATACGCAGTATTTT.

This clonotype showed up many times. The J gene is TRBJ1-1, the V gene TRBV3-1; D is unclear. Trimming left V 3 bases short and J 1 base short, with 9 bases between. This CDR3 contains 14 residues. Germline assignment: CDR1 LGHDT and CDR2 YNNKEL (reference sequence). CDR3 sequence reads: CASSQISGNTEAFF. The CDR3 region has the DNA TGTGCCAGCAGCCAGATCTCCGGGAACACTGAAGCTTTCTTT.

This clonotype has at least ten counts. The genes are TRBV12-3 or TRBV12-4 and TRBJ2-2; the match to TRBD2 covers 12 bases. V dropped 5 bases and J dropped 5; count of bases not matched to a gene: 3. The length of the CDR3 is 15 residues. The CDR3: CASSQTSGRTGELFF. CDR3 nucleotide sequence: TGTGCCAGCAGTCAAACTAGCGGGAGGACCGGGGAGCTGTTTTTT.

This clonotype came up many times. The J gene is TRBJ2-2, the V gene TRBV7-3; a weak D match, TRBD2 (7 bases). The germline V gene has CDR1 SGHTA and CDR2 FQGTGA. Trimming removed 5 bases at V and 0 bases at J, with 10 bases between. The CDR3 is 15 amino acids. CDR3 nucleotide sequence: TGTGCCAGCAGCCCGCGGGGGCCGAACACCGGGGAGCTGTTTTTT. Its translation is CASSPRGPNTGELFF.

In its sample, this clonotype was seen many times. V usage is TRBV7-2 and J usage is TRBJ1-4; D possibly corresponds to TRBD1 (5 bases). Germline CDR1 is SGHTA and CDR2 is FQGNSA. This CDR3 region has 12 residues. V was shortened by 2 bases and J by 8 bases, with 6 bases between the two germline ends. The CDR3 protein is CASSLWGEKLFF. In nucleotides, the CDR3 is TGTGCCAGCAGCTTATGGGGGGAAAAACTGTTTTTT.